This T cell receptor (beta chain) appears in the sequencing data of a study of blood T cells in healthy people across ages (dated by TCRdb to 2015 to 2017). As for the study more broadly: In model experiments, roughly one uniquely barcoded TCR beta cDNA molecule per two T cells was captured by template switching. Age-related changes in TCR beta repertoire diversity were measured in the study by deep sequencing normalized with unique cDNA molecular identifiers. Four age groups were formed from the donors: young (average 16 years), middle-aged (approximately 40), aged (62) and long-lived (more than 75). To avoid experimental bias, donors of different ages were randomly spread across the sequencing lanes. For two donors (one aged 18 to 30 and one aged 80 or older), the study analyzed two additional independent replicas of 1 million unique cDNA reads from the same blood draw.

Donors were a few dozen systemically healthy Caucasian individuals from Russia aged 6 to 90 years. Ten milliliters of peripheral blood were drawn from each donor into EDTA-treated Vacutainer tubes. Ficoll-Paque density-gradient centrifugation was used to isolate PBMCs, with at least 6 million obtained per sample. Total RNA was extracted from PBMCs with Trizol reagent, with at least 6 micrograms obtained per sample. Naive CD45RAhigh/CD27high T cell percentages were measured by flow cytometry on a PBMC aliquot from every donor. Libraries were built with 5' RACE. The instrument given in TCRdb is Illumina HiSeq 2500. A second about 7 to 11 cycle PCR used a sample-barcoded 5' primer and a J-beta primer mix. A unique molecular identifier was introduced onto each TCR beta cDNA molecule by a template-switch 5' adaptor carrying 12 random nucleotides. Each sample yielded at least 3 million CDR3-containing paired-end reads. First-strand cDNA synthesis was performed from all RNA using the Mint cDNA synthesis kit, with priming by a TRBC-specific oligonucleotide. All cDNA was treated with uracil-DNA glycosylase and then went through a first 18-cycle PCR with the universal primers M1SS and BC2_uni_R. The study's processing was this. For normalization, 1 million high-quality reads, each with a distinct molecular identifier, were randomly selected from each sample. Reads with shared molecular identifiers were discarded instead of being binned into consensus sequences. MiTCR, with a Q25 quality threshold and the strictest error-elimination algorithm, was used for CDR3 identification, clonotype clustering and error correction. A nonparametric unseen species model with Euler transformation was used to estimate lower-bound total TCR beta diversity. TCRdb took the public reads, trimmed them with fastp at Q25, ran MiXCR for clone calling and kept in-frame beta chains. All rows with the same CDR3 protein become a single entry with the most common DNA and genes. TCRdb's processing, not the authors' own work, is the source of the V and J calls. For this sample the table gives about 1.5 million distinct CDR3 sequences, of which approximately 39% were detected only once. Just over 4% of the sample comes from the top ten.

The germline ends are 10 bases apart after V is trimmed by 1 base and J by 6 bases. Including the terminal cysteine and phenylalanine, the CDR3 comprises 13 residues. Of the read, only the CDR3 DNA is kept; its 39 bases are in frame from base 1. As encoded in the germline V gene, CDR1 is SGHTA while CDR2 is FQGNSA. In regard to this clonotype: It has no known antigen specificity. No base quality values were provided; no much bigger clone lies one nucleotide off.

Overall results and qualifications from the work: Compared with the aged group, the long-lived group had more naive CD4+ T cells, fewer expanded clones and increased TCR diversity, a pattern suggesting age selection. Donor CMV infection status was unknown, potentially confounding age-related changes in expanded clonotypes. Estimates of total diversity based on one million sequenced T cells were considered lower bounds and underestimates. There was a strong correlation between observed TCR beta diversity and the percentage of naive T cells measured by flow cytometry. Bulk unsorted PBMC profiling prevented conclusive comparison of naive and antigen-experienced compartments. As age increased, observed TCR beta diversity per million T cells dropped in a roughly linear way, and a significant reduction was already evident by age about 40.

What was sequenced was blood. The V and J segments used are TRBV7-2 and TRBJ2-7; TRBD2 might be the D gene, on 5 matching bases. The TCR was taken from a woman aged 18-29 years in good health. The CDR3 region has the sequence CASSLVVAGEQYF. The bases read TGTGCCAGCAGCTTAGTTGTTGCGGGCGAGCAGTACTTC.